This TCR beta chain was sequenced during a study of control samples from healthy donors and cancer patients. The germline gives CDR1 SGDLS, CDR2 YYNGEE. This CDR3 is 15 amino acids long. V lost 0 bases to trimming and J lost 6 bases; unmatched junction nucleotides: 6. This table comes from immunoSEQ multiplex PCR, and its TCRdb copy is limited to in-frame clones, with some not included. The sample has tens of thousands of clones; 93% are singletons. This TCR was recovered from a woman aged 30 to 39 in good health. J is TRBJ1-2 and V is TRBV9, with 9 bases that match TRBD1. Sequencing was carried out using blood. The CDR3 coding sequence is TGTGCCAGCAGCGTAGCACAGGGGGCGGGAAATGGCTACACCTTC. It translates to CASSVAQGAGNGYTF.